The text below deals with one TCR beta chain. A single record per CDR3 protein comes from TCRdb applying MiXCR to the 5' RACE reads. The sample yields under 400,000 distinct CDR3 sequences, approximately 10% seen once. This record comes from a study of T cells after yellow fever vaccination. The CDR3 runs 15 residues. The ends were cut back, 0 bases at V and 0 bases at J, with 6 bases in the middle. Germline values: CDR1 LGHNA, CDR2 YSLEER. The V and J genes are TRBV4-3 and TRBJ2-1; no firm D call. The clonotype originates from a man aged 18 to 29 who received the YFV17D yellow fever vaccine. The sequenced sample was PBMCs, obtained on the day of the first yellow fever vaccination. The CDR3 DNA follows: TGCGCCAGCAGCCAAGATAAGGGCTCCTACAATGAGCAGTTCTTC. The encoded protein is CASSQDKGSYNEQFF.